This note documents a single T cell receptor beta chain sequence. This specimen belongs to a study of blood T cell repertoires in COVID-19. Study-wide context: The samples span acute and convalescent COVID-19 from the United States, Italy and Spain. PBMCs, B-cell-depleted T cells, or T cells were the source of the cDNA or gDNA that made up the material.

Generated by immunoSEQ multiplex PCR, the TCRdb table keeps only in-frame clones and is missing some. The data contain about 240,000 clones, approximately 88% of them seen just once; the ten biggest clones take up 0.8%. CDR3 length equals 13 residues. Germline V gene sequence: CDR1 LGHDT, CDR2 YNNKEL (reference sequence). Trimming took off 4 bases at V and 10 bases at J, with 14 bases between the two ends. The specimen sequenced was peripheral blood. The V and J genes are TRBV3-1 (or the pseudogene TRBV3-2) and TRBJ2-1; D is possibly TRBD2 (5 bases). This receptor was obtained from a young woman with acute or convalescent COVID-19. For the CDR3, the DNA is TGTGCCAGCAGCCCGCTAACTAGTATCGAGCAGTTCTTC. It is translated as CASSPLTSIEQFF.